Described below is a single T cell receptor (beta chain) sequence and its context. Its cognate antigen is unknown. This sample was taken from a study of OX40 agonist ivuxolimab in advanced cancers. On the study more broadly: In this cohort, patients received ivuxolimab, an agonistic anti-OX40 (CD134) antibody. Three patients got partial responses; one had hepatocellular carcinoma and two had cutaneous melanoma. Study-level findings and limits: Low normalized T-cell clonal expansion was also seen in some nonresponders.

Assay used: immunoSEQ multiplex PCR; TCRdb lists only in-frame clones, some missing. The sample has tens of thousands of clones, about 93% seen once; the top ten hold around an eighth. The sample here was CD4+ or CD8+ T cells sorted from blood, taken in a trial of the OX40 agonist ivuxolimab. The clonotype was recovered from an adult with an advanced solid tumor such as melanoma, head and neck, liver or kidney cancer.

The CDR3 nucleotides are TGTGCCAGCAGCCCCGGACGGGGCCACCAAGAGACCCAGTACTTC. It encodes CASSPGRGHQETQYF. V usage is TRBV13 and J usage is TRBJ2-5; D is perhaps TRBD1 or TRBD2 (5 bases each). The germline V gene encodes CDR1 PRHDT and CDR2 FYEKMQ (reference sequence). The CDR3 is 15 amino acids. V was shortened by 5 bases and J by 0 bases, with 13 bases between the two germline ends.